This TCR beta chain was recorded in a study of blood T cell repertoires in COVID-19. For the study at large: COVID-19 samples collected from the United States, Italy and Spain covered acute and convalescent phases.

Trimming shortened V by 2 bases and J by 4 bases, and 5 bases separated the two germline ends. This CDR3 contains 12 residues. Germline V CDR1 and CDR2: MNHEY, SMNVEV (reference sequence). TCRdb keeps only in-frame clones here, not all; method: immunoSEQ multiplex PCR. Of some 390,000 clones in the sample, around 89% were seen once. The chain is built from TRBV27 and TRBJ2-5; D is ambiguous. Sequenced: PBMCs or T cells enriched from blood (not recorded which). This clonotype was obtained from a man aged 25-45 years who had recovered from COVID-19. The CDR3 coding sequence is TGTGCCAGCAGTTTAAACGGAGAGACCCAGTACTTC. Translated: CASSLNGETQYF.